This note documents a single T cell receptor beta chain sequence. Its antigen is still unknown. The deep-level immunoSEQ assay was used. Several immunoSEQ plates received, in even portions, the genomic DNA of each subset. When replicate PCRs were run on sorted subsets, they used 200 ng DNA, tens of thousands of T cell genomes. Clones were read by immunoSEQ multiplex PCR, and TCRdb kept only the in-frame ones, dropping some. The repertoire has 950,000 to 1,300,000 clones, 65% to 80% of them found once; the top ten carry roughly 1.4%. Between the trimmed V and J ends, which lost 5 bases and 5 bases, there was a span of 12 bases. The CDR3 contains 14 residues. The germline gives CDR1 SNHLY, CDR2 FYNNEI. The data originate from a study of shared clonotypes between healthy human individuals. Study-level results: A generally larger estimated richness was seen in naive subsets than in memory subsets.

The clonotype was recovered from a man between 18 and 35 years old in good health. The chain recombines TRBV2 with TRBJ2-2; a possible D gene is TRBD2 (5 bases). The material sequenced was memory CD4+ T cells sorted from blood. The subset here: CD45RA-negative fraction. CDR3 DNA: TGTGCCAGCAGTCGGGATACGGGGACCGGGGAGCTGTTTTTT. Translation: CASSRDTGTGELFF.